This T cell receptor beta chain came from a study of T cell repertoires in cytomegalovirus infection. This clonotype was observed at least ten times. Germline values: CDR1 SEHNR, CDR2 FQNEAQ (reference sequence). Between the trimmed V and J ends, which lost 2 bases and 0 bases, there was a span of 5 bases. The CDR3 length is 15 residues. TCRdb re-called the reads with MiXCR, one entry per CDR3 protein. The sample lists hundreds of thousands of distinct CDR3 sequences, around 9.6% occurring once. This TCR was sampled from a human donor in good health (CMV status not recorded). Some clones in this sample may be carry-over from other donors' samples. The sequencing sample was made of PBMCs. This rearrangement joins TRBV7-9 to TRBJ2-6; unclear D gene. This CDR3 reads CASSLQLSGANVLTF. The CDR3 nucleotides read TGTGCCAGCAGCTTACAACTCTCTGGGGCCAACGTCCTGACTTTC.